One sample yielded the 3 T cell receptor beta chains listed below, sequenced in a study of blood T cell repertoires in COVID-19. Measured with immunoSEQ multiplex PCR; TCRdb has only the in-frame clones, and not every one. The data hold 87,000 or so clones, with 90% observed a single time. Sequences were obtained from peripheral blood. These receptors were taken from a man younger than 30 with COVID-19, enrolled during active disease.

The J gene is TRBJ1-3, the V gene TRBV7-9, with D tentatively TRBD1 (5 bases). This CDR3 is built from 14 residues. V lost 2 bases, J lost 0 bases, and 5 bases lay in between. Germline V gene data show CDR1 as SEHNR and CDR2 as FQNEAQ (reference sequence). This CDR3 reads CASSLTGSGNTIYF. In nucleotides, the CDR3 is TGTGCCAGCAGCTTAACAGGCTCTGGAAACACCATATATTTT. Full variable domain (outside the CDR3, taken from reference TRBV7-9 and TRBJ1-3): DTGVSQNPRHKITKRGQNVTFRCDPISEHNRLYWYRQTLGQGPEFLTYFQNEAQLEKSRLLSDRFSAERPKGSFSTLEIQRTEQGDSAMYLCASSLTGSGNTIYFGEGSWLTVV.

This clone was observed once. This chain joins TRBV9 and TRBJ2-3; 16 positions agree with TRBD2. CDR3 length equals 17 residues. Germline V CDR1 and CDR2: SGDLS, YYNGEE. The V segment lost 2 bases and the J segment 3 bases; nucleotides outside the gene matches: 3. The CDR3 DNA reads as TGTGCCAGCAGCGTCGGGACTAGCGGGAGGGCTACAGATACGCAGTATTTT. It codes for CASSVGTSGRATDTQYF.

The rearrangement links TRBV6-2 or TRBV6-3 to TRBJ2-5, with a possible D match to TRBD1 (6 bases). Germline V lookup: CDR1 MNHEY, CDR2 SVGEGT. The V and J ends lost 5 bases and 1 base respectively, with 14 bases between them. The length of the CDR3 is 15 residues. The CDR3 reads CASSPGQSFQETQYF. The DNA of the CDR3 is TGTGCCAGCAGTCCCGGACAGTCCTTCCAAGAGACCCAGTACTTC.